This is a list of T cell receptor beta chains from one sample in a study of cytomegalovirus exposure and HLA in healthy donors. The method was immunoSEQ multiplex PCR; TCRdb's version includes in-frame clones alone and lacks a portion of them. The table has approximately 90,000 clones, 76% seen once; the top ten hold less than 4%. The sequenced sample was PBMCs. The source is a man aged 40-55 years in good health and CMV-seronegative. Each CDR3 is given with its conserved first and last residue. A D gene is named only where the DNA matches it firmly. The size field is filled for only some rows; it gives once, few, many or a size class.

D gene	V gene	J gene	clone size	CDR3 protein	CDR3 DNA
-	TRBV28	TRBJ1-2	-	CASSLYERGYTF	TGTGCCAGCAGTTTATATGAGAGGGGCTACACCTTC
TRBD2	TRBV6-4	TRBJ2-1	-	CASSVLAGSSYNEQFF	TGTGCCAGCAGTGTGTTAGCGGGGAGCTCCTACAATGAGCAGTTCTTC
TRBD2	TRBV7-3	TRBJ2-3	-	CASSPLPGGADTQYF	TGTGCCAGCAGCCCTCTACCCGGGGGGGCAGATACGCAGTATTTT
TRBD1	TRBV19	TRBJ1-4	-	CASSATGATNEKLFF	TGTGCCAGTAGTGCCACAGGGGCTACTAATGAAAAACTGTTTTTT
-	TRBV2	TRBJ2-1	-	CASNRGDSGEQFF	TGTGCCAGCAACCGGGGTGATTCGGGTGAGCAGTTCTTC
TRBD1	TRBV27	TRBJ2-3	-	CASSPRTGPTDTQYF	TGTGCCAGCAGTCCTCGGACAGGGCCCACAGATACGCAGTATTTT
-	TRBV12-5	TRBJ2-7	-	CASGLSGDYEQYF	TGTGCTAGTGGTTTGTCCGGGGACTACGAGCAGTACTTC
TRBD1	TRBV6-1	TRBJ1-5	few	CASWGQSNQPQHF	TGTGCCAGTTGGGGACAGAGCAATCAGCCCCAGCATTTT
-	TRBV7-9	TRBJ2-4	-	CASSGARVSQNIQYF	TGTGCCAGCAGCGGAGCCCGAGTTAGTCAAAACATTCAGTACTTC
-	TRBV5-1	TRBJ1-1	-	CASSFFQGGNTEAFF	TGCGCCAGCAGCTTTTTTCAGGGCGGGAACACTGAAGCTTTCTTT
TRBD2	TRBV6-4	TRBJ2-2	few	CASSGLATGELFF	TGTGCCAGCAGTGGACTAGCCACCGGGGAGCTGTTTTTT
-	TRBV7-2	TRBJ2-7	-	CASSVHRATYEQYF	TGTGCCAGCAGCGTACACAGGGCGACCTACGAGCAGTACTTC
TRBD2	TRBV7-9	TRBJ2-1	-	CASPPKSGASSNEQFF	TGTGCCAGTCCCCCCAAGAGCGGGGCGTCGTCCAATGAGCAGTTCTTC
TRBD1	TRBV9	TRBJ2-6	-	CASSVDDRAASRANVLTF	TGTGCCAGCAGCGTCGACGACAGGGCTGCCTCTAGGGCCAACGTCCTGACTTTC
TRBD2	TRBV5-1	TRBJ2-5	-	CASSYNTGGGETQYF	TGCGCCAGCAGCTACAATACCGGGGGGGGAGAGACCCAGTACTTC
-	TRBV29-1	TRBJ1-1	-	CSARPGGGTEAFF	TGCAGCGCACGACCCGGAGGAGGGACTGAAGCTTTCTTT
TRBD1	TRBV12-5	TRBJ1-2	few	CASGLATGYGYTF	TGTGCTAGTGGTTTGGCGACAGGGTATGGCTACACCTTC
-	TRBV9	TRBJ2-4	-	CASSVGGLAKNIQYF	TGTGCCAGCAGCGTAGGGGGGCTAGCCAAAAACATTCAGTACTTC
-	TRBV19	TRBJ1-4	-	CASSISRSNEKLFF	TGTGCCAGTAGTATTTCCCGGTCTAATGAAAAACTGTTTTTT
-	TRBV5-6	TRBJ2-2	-	CASSLGAGAAGELFF	TGTGCCAGCAGCTTGGGTGCGGGGGCCGCCGGGGAGCTGTTTTTT
-	TRBV14	TRBJ2-1	-	CASSRGAYNEQFF	TGTGCCAGCAGCCGGGGAGCCTACAATGAGCAGTTCTTC
TRBD2	TRBV7-7	TRBJ2-2	-	CASSPAGDTGELFF	TGTGCCAGCAGCCCAGCGGGGGATACCGGGGAGCTGTTTTTT
TRBD1	TRBV19	TRBJ2-5	few	CASSILTGAQETQYF	TGTGCCAGTAGTATACTGACAGGGGCCCAAGAGACCCAGTACTTC
-	TRBV4-3	TRBJ1-2	-	CASSVQGFYGYTF	TGCGCCAGCAGCGTCCAGGGGTTCTATGGCTACACCTTC
TRBD1	TRBV29-1	TRBJ1-2	few	CSVALGTGRGYTF	TGCAGCGTAGCTCTCGGGACAGGGAGAGGCTACACCTTC
TRBD1	TRBV11-3	TRBJ2-7	-	CASTIIAQPGQESYEQYF	TGTGCCAGCACCATTATAGCCCAACCGGGACAGGAATCCTACGAGCAGTACTTC
TRBD1	TRBV7-8	TRBJ1-1	-	CASSSWGQGGNTEAFF	TGTGCCAGCAGCTCATGGGGACAGGGAGGGAACACTGAAGCTTTCTTT
-	TRBV13	TRBJ2-2	-	CASSLQGSGELFF	TGTGCCAGCAGCTTACAGGGGTCCGGGGAGCTGTTTTTT
-	TRBV28	TRBJ2-3	-	CASSPGGASTDTQYF	TGTGCCAGCAGTCCTGGCGGTGCTAGCACAGATACGCAGTATTTT
-	TRBV9	TRBJ2-5	-	CASSVPGIPETQYF	TGTGCCAGCAGCGTGCCGGGGATCCCAGAGACCCAGTACTTC
TRBD1	TRBV4-3	TRBJ1-1	-	CASSLGTGGSNTEAFF	TGCGCCAGCAGCCTTGGGACAGGGGGCTCGAACACTGAAGCTTTCTTT
-	TRBV7-2	TRBJ1-2	-	CASSSLIRTGNYGYTF	TGTGCCAGCAGCTCCCTTATACGGACGGGGAACTATGGCTACACCTTC
-	TRBV6-1	TRBJ2-3	few	CASSARTVAWTDTQYF	TGTGCCAGCAGTGCCCGGACTGTCGCATGGACAGATACGCAGTATTTT
-	TRBV7-2	TRBJ2-7	-	CASSSTGLYSYEQYF	TGTGCCAGCAGCTCAACAGGGCTTTATTCCTACGAGCAGTACTTC